This T cell receptor beta chain was captured in a study of cytomegalovirus exposure and HLA in healthy donors. With respect to this clone: One junction end does not reproduce the germline sequence, and a read error may be involved.

The germline gives CDR1 SQVTM, CDR2 ANQGSEA. The CDR3 runs 14 residues. Primers for the PCR totalled 60 Vbeta and 13 Jbeta. TCRdb keeps only in-frame clones here, not all; method: immunoSEQ multiplex PCR. Its listing shows about 35,000 clones. V and J are TRBV29-1 and TRBJ2-1, with D perhaps TRBD2 (5 bases). The sequence came from a middle-aged woman in good health and CMV-seropositive. The sample was PBMCs. Written as DNA, the CDR3 is TGCAGCGTTCTCCGGGGTCCCTCCGACAATGAGCAGTTCTTC. Translated: CSVLRGPSDNEQFF.